Presented here are 31 T cell receptor beta chains from one specimen sequenced in a study of blood T cell repertoires in COVID-19 (dated by TCRdb to 2018 to 2021). Library preparation employed the immunoSEQ multiplex PCR assay. The table comes from immuneACCESS by way of TCRdb, which keeps in-frame sequences with V and J called. Part of the clones is missing from these tables; in studies checked, under half for an unresolved V gene and the rest for unknown reasons. In this sample the table shows about 100,000 clones, around 90% of which occur a single time. The ten largest make up around 6.5% of the sample. Sequenced input: peripheral blood. Receptor source: a woman aged 60-75 years with acute or convalescent COVID-19.

This clone was counted a single time. V and J are TRBV19 and TRBJ1-5; 7 bases match TRBD1. The ends lost 4 bases at V and 3 bases at J; junction bases unmatched: 9. This CDR3 region has 16 residues. Germline V gene sequence: CDR1 LNHDA, CDR2 SQIVND (reference sequence). CDR3 nucleotide sequence: TGTGCCAGTAGTAGGAGGAGGACAGGTTCCAATCAGCCCCAGCATTTT. Translation gives CASSRRRTGSNQPQHF.

The chain joins TRBV5-1 to TRBJ2-2, with TRBD1 matching 8 bases. Germline V gene sequence: CDR1 SGHRS, CDR2 YFSETQ. The V gene end was trimmed by 3 bases and the J gene end by 7 bases; junction bases not matched to a gene: 14. The CDR3 is 17 residues long. Here the CDR3 reads CASSSPDRDGPLGELFF. The CDR3 DNA follows: TGCGCCAGCAGCTCGCCGGACAGGGATGGGCCTCTCGGGGAGCTGTTTTTT.

The chain couples TRBV28 to TRBJ2-5, with TRBD2 matching over 9 bases. Germline CDR1 and CDR2: MDHEN and SYDVKM. After removal of 4 bases from V and 5 bases from J, the junction contained 2 bases not matched to a gene. CDR3 size: 13 residues. CDR3 DNA: TGTGCCAGCAGTTGGACTAGCGTGGAGACCCAGTACTTC. This gives the protein CASSWTSVETQYF.

The V gene is TRBV30, the J gene TRBJ2-5; D gene ambiguous. The ends were cut back, 0 bases at V and 2 bases at J, with 7 bases in the middle. The CDR3 is 13 residues long. The germline V gene has CDR1 GTSNPN and CDR2 SVGIG (reference sequence). The CDR3 sequence: CAWSVLFQETQYF. The DNA for the CDR3 is TGTGCCTGGAGTGTACTATTTCAAGAGACCCAGTACTTC.

The J gene is TRBJ1-5, the V gene TRBV6-5; the D gene is possibly TRBD1 (5 bases). Per the germline V gene, CDR1 is MNHEY and CDR2 is SVGAGI. The V and J ends lost 5 bases and 2 bases respectively, with 10 bases between them. The CDR3 has 14 residues. This chain's CDR3 is CASSPTGGNQPQHF. CDR3 coding DNA: TGTGCCAGCAGTCCCACAGGAGGCAATCAGCCCCAGCATTTT.

This chain uses TRBV6-1 with TRBJ1-1; D call uncertain. The ends were cut back, 2 bases at V and 11 bases at J, with 6 bases in the middle. CDR1 is MNHNS, CDR2 SASEGT, per germline. This CDR3 is built from 10 residues. The CDR3 DNA reads TGTGCCAGCAGTGAACACCGGGCTTTCTTT. This codes for CASSEHRAFF.

This clone was detected once. V is TRBV18 and J is TRBJ2-5; TRBD1 might be the D (6 bases). Germline-derived CDR1 and CDR2 are KGHSH and LQKENI. The CDR3 consists of 14 residues. Trimming cost V 6 bases and J 2 bases, with 13 bases left between them. The CDR3 loop reads CASSITGMQETQYF. The CDR3 nucleotides are TGTGCCAGCTCCATCACAGGGATGCAAGAGACCCAGTACTTC.

This sequence joins TRBV11-2 and TRBJ2-7; D perhaps matches TRBD1 (6 bases). The CDR3 contains 13 residues. V lost 2 bases and J 6 bases, leaving 11 bases between the germline ends. The germline CDR1 and CDR2 sequences are SGHAT and FQNNGV. CDR3 residues: CASSLMGAFEQYV. CDR3 bases: TGTGCCAGCAGCTTAATGGGGGCCTTCGAGCAGTACGTC.

This chain connects TRBV3-1 (or the pseudogene TRBV3-2) to TRBJ2-7; no clear D gene. The germline V gene has CDR1 LGHDT and CDR2 YNNKEL (reference sequence). V was clipped by 3 bases and J by 5 bases, with 14 bases between them. This CDR3 has 14 amino acids. CDR3 bases: TGTGCCAGCAGCCAGGCCGTTCAGATCCACGAGCAGTACTTC. Its translation: CASSQAVQIHEQYF.

This sequence joins TRBV7-2 and TRBJ2-4; the D gene is possibly TRBD1 (5 bases). Germline values: CDR1 SGHTA, CDR2 FQGNSA. This CDR3 contains 16 residues. Trimming pared 2 bases from V and 5 bases from J, leaving 16 bases between. CDR3 sequence: CASSLSSGKGQNIQYF. DNA for the CDR3: TGTGCCAGCAGCTTAAGTTCCGGCAAGGGGCAAAACATTCAGTACTTC. Full variable domain (rest looked up from reference TRBV7-2 and TRBJ2-4): GAGVSQSPSNKVTEKGKDVELRCDPISGHTALYWYRQSLGQGLEFLIYFQGNSAPDKSGLPSDRFSAERTGGSVSTLTIQRTQQEDSAVYLCASSLSSGKGQNIQYFGAGTRLSVL.

The chain couples TRBV7-9 to TRBJ2-2, with a possible D match to TRBD1 (6 bases). This CDR3 contains 15 residues. From germline, CDR1 is SEHNR and CDR2 FQNEAQ (reference sequence). With 4 bases removed from V and 1 base from J, the gap between germline ends came to 10 bases. In nucleotides, the CDR3 is TGTGCCAGCAGCTCGCCGACAGGGAACACCGGGGAGCTGTTTTTT. It translates to CASSSPTGNTGELFF.

This clone was seen just once. V and J are TRBV10-3 and TRBJ2-5; TRBD1 might be the D (6 bases). V shed 7 bases and J shed 5 bases, with 20 bases lying between them. Germline CDR1 is ENHRY and CDR2 is SYGVKD. The CDR3 extends over 15 amino acids. The CDR3 nucleotides are TGTGCCATCACGCAGTCTGTTACAGGGTCTGAGACCCAGTACTTC. Protein product: CAITQSVTGSETQYF.

The chain employs TRBV9 and TRBJ2-7; D is unclear. Trimming shortened V by 7 bases and J by 6 bases, and 11 bases separated the two germline ends. The CDR3 consists of 11 residues. CDR1 and CDR2 from the germline V gene are SGDLS and YYNGEE. The CDR3 coding sequence is TGTGCCAGCTGGTCCAGATGCGAGCAGTACTTC. This translates into CASWSRCEQYF.

The chain combines TRBV4-1 with TRBJ2-7; TRBD2 is a possible D gene (6 bases). CDR3 length: 14 amino acids. Germline values: CDR1 MGHRA, CDR2 YSYEKL. Trimming stripped 4 bases from V and 1 base from J, with 11 bases between. The CDR3 DNA follows: TGCGCCAGCAGCCGGGGGGAGAGTTCCTACGAGCAGTACGTC. Protein product: CASSRGESSYEQYV.

The J gene is TRBJ1-3, the V gene TRBV11-3; D unresolved. The CDR3 runs 13 residues. Trimming stripped 0 bases from V and 4 bases from J, with 4 bases between. Per germline, CDR1 SGHNT and CDR2 YENEEA. DNA for the CDR3: TGTGCCAGCAGCTTAGAATCGGGAAACACCATATATTTT. This translates into CASSLESGNTIYF.

The chain is built from TRBV28 and TRBJ2-3; 12 bases match TRBD2. V shed 3 bases and J 3 bases; nucleotides not matched to a gene: 4. This CDR3 contains 16 residues. Germline V CDR1 and CDR2: MDHEN, SYDVKM. The CDR3 nucleotides are TGTGCCAGCAGTTTTACGACTAGCGGGAGTACAGATACGCAGTATTTT. Amino acids: CASSFTTSGSTDTQYF.

This rearrangement joins TRBV7-3 to TRBJ2-1; 9 nucleotides align to TRBD2. Germline CDR1 is SGHTA and CDR2 is FQGTGA. With V trimmed by 5 bases and J by 5 bases, 4 bases remained unmatched. This CDR3 has 14 amino acids. The CDR3 region is CASSLSGRNNEQFF. DNA for the CDR3: TGTGCCAGCAGCCTCAGCGGGAGGAACAATGAGCAGTTCTTC.

The rearrangement uses TRBV9 and TRBJ2-1; TRBD2 aligns across 8 bases. In germline, CDR1 is SGDLS, CDR2 YYNGEE. The CDR3 contains 15 residues. With V trimmed by 0 bases and J by 5 bases, 4 bases remained unmatched. The CDR3 spells CASSVGSGNNNEQFF. The CDR3 nucleotides are TGTGCCAGCAGCGTAGGTAGCGGGAATAACAATGAGCAGTTCTTC.

The chain recombines TRBV5-5 with TRBJ1-2, with unresolved D. The germline gives CDR1 SGHKS, CDR2 YYEKEE (reference sequence). The CDR3 runs to 15 residues. V shed 0 bases and J shed 2 bases, with 11 bases lying between them. The CDR3 protein is CASSLAAAANYGYTF. The CDR3 nucleotides read TGTGCCAGCAGCTTGGCCGCGGCGGCGAACTATGGCTACACCTTC.

V usage is TRBV18 and J usage is TRBJ1-2; D is possibly TRBD1 (5 bases). The V end lost 2 bases, the J end lost 8 bases, and 12 bases lay between the germline ends. The CDR3 covers 13 residues. Looked up from germline, CDR1 is KGHSH and CDR2 is LQKENI. The CDR3 region has the DNA TGTGCCAGCTCACCAAGAGACAGAAGGGGCTACACCTTC. It specifies CASSPRDRRGYTF.

V usage is TRBV18 and J usage is TRBJ1-6; D gene ambiguous. The CDR3 spans 16 residues. Looked up from germline, CDR1 is KGHSH and CDR2 is LQKENI. V lost 2 bases, J lost 9 bases, and 17 bases lay in between. The CDR3 bases are TGTGCCAGCTCACCAGCCTCCGGGATTGCGAGTTCACCCCTCCACTTT. It specifies CASSPASGIASSPLHF.

This CDR3 reads CASSHSEVNYGYTF. The CDR3 bases are TGCGCCAGCAGTCACTCAGAAGTTAACTATGGCTACACCTTC. This chain connects TRBV23-1 to TRBJ1-2; unclear D gene. TRBV23-1 is assigned to the ORF class and has an uncertain function. This CDR3 has 14 residues. Trimming took 3 bases from V and 1 from J, leaving 9 bases between them.

This chain joins TRBV10-2 and TRBJ1-1, with TRBD1 as a possible D gene (6 bases). The germline gives CDR1 WSHSY, CDR2 SAAADI. Trimming left V 7 bases short and J 0 bases short, with 12 bases between. The CDR3 has 14 amino acids. CDR3 protein: CASIKGGMNTEAFF. DNA for the CDR3: TGCGCCAGCATCAAGGGGGGGATGAACACTGAAGCTTTCTTT.

This chain links TRBV10-1 with TRBJ1-6, with D maybe TRBD1 (5 bases). Germline loops: CDR1 WNHNN, CDR2 SYGVQD (reference sequence). The CDR3 has 20 residues. V was clipped by 3 bases and J by 0 bases, with 21 bases between them. CDR3 region: CASSDSGPGRIRSYNSPLHF. CDR3 in DNA: TGCGCCAGCAGTGATTCCGGGCCAGGGAGGATACGCTCCTATAATTCACCCCTCCACTTT.

This chain uses TRBV9 with TRBJ1-2; the D is unclear. Trimming removed 4 bases at V and 6 bases at J, with 13 bases between. Germline assignment: CDR1 SGDLS and CDR2 YYNGEE. The CDR3 runs to 13 residues. The chain's CDR3 is CASSPRADNGYTF. DNA for the CDR3: TGTGCCAGCAGCCCGAGGGCGGATAATGGCTACACCTTC.

The J gene is TRBJ1-2, the V gene TRBV6-1; D not resolved. CDR1 and CDR2 (germline): MNHNS, SASEGT. The CDR3 spans 13 residues. The ends were cut back, 0 bases at V and 8 bases at J, with 10 bases in the middle. In DNA form, the CDR3 reads TGTGCCAGCAGTGAAGCGGGCGTTCAAGGCTACACCTTC. It codes for CASSEAGVQGYTF.

The chain couples TRBV7-9 to TRBJ1-6; TRBD1 aligns across 7 bases. J gave up 8 bases and V 3 bases, and 7 bases lay outside the gene matches. Germline values: CDR1 SEHNR, CDR2 FQNEAQ (reference sequence). The CDR3 spans 15 residues. This CDR3 reads CASSFQTGKDSPLHF. Written as DNA, the CDR3 is TGTGCCAGCAGCTTCCAGACAGGGAAGGATTCACCCCTCCACTTT.

The genes are TRBV6-6 and TRBJ2-1, with TRBD2 identical over 10 bases. CDR1 is MNHNY, CDR2 SVGAGI, per germline (reference sequence). Unmatched junction bases numbered 19, after V lost 5 bases and J lost 12 bases. The CDR3 totals 17 residues. CDR3: CASSRTSGDIRRIAQFF. The DNA for the CDR3 is TGTGCCAGCAGTCGGACTAGCGGAGACATAAGGAGGATAGCGCAGTTCTTC.

The rearrangement links TRBV7-9 to TRBJ1-1, with 8 bases aligning to TRBD1. J was trimmed by 4 bases and V by 2 bases; bases with no gene match: 3. From germline, CDR1 is SEHNR and CDR2 FQNEAQ (reference sequence). The length of the CDR3 is 14 residues. CDR3 nucleotide sequence: TGTGCCAGCAGCTTATCAGGGGGCGGCACTGAAGCTTTCTTT. This encodes CASSLSGGGTEAFF. Together with reference TRBV7-9 and TRBJ1-1, the CDR3 gives the full variable domain: DTGVSQNPRHKITKRGQNVTFRCDPISEHNRLYWYRQTLGQGPEFLTYFQNEAQLEKSRLLSDRFSAERPKGSFSTLEIQRTEQGDSAMYLCASSLSGGGTEAFFGQGTRLTVV.

The V gene is TRBV6-5, the J gene TRBJ1-6; 7 bases are shared with TRBD1. The CDR3 runs to 14 residues. The V gene's germline CDR1 is MNHEY and CDR2 SVGAGI. Unmatched junction bases numbered 10, after V lost 7 bases and J lost 10 bases. The CDR3 loop reads CASNDRDSHSPLHF. The CDR3 bases are TGTGCCAGCAACGACCGGGACAGTCACTCACCCCTCCACTTT.

This clone was detected a few times. The genes are TRBV7-2 and TRBJ2-7; weak D call: TRBD2 (6 bases). Germline assignment: CDR1 SGHTA and CDR2 FQGNSA. The CDR3 extends over 14 amino acids. With 7 bases removed from V and 3 bases from J, the gap between germline ends came to 16 bases. As DNA, the CDR3 is TGTGCCAGCAAACCCCGGGGAGGAAGCTACGAGCAGTACTTC. It encodes CASKPRGGSYEQYF.